The next 4 T cell receptor beta chains were all read from a single sample in a study of CD8 T cells in Susac syndrome. Roughly 0.45 to 1 ug RNA was reverse transcribed with random hexamers. TCRdb ran MiXCR on the immunoSEQ multiplex PCR reads and lists one entry per CDR3 protein. The table lists 300,000 or so distinct CDR3 sequences, about 92% of them singletons. The specimen sequenced was CD4+ T cells from PBMCs. The receptors originated from a human donor with multiple sclerosis.

CDR3 loop: CASSQSVLGPQNTEAFF. The CDR3 DNA reads TGCGCCAGCAGTCAATCTGTCTTGGGGCCCCAGAACACTGAAGCTTTCTTT. The chain links TRBV23-1 to TRBJ1-1; tentative D call: TRBD1 (5 bases). TRBV23-1 is recorded as an ORF, its role being uncertain. V lost 0 bases to trimming and J lost 1 base, with 15 bases between them. The CDR3 runs to 17 residues.

V usage is TRBV5-6 and J usage is TRBJ1-4, with D maybe TRBD1 (6 bases). With 2 bases removed from V and 5 bases from J, the gap between germline ends came to 10 bases. Germline CDR1 and CDR2: SGHDT and YYEEEE. CDR3 length equals 14 residues. In DNA form, the CDR3 reads TGTGCCAGCAGCTTTACAGGGTGGAATGAAAAACTGTTTTTT. Residues: CASSFTGWNEKLFF.

The chain is built from TRBV20-1 and TRBJ1-1; D is uncertain. Deletions cut 5 bases from V and 0 bases from J, with 16 bases between. This CDR3 region has 15 residues. CDR1 and CDR2 (germline): DFQATT, SNEGSKA (reference sequence). As DNA, the CDR3 is TGCAGTGCTCCCCCGACGAGGACTATGAACACTGAAGCTTTCTTT. This codes for CSAPPTRTMNTEAFF.

V gene TRBV20-1 combines with J gene TRBJ2-4; D not resolved. This CDR3 region has 11 residues. Trimming pared 6 bases from V and 8 bases from J, leaving 11 bases between. Germline loops: CDR1 DFQATT, CDR2 SNEGSKA (reference sequence). CDR3 sequence: CSATPTDIQYF. Written as DNA, the CDR3 is TGCAGTGCAACACCCACGGACATTCAGTACTTC.